Below are 8 T cell receptor beta chains sequenced from a single sample in a study of early T cells in non-severe SARS-CoV-2 infection. TCRdb reanalysed the 5' RACE reads using MiXCR and keeps one entry per CDR3 protein. This sample has tens of thousands of distinct CDR3 sequences, with around 9.3% found just once. Source material: whole blood. These TCRs come from an adult who was a healthcare worker with PCR-confirmed SARS-CoV-2 infection or an uninfected control (not recorded which).

This clonotype was observed at least ten times. In nucleotides, the CDR3 is TGTGCCAGCAGCTTCCAGGGTTCGCGCGAGCAGTACTTC. The encoded protein is CASSFQGSREQYF. V is TRBV5-5 and J is TRBJ2-7, with D maybe TRBD1 (5 bases). The CDR3 contains 13 residues. Trimming shortened V by 2 bases and J by 6 bases, and 12 bases separated the two germline ends. Looked up from germline, CDR1 is SGHKS and CDR2 is YYEKEE (reference sequence).

The sample holds many counts of this clonotype. DNA for the CDR3: TGTGCCACCTCACGGACGGACCCTAACTATGGCTACACCTTC. It codes for CATSRTDPNYGYTF. V gene TRBV6-5 combines with J gene TRBJ1-2; no reliable D call. Trimming stripped 10 bases from V and 0 bases from J, with 15 bases between. Per germline, CDR1 MNHEY and CDR2 SVGAGI. The CDR3 has 14 residues.

This clonotype occurred many times. This chain joins TRBV5-1 and TRBJ2-5; D not certain. This CDR3 contains 14 residues. V lost 3 bases to trimming and J lost 7 bases, with 16 bases between them. Germline V gene lookup returns CDR1 SGHRS and CDR2 YFSETQ. For the CDR3, the DNA is TGCGCCAGCAGCTCTACTACCGGGCCCGGGACCCAGTACTTC. The encoded protein is CASSSTTGPGTQYF.

This clonotype was counted between two and nine times. V and J are TRBV6-2 or TRBV6-3 and TRBJ2-2; 7 positions agree with TRBD2. Per the germline V gene, CDR1 is MNHEY and CDR2 is SVGEGT. The CDR3 totals 16 residues. V lost 6 bases to trimming and J lost 4 bases; unmatched junction nucleotides: 11. The CDR3: CASRVWRERVTGELFF. The CDR3 nucleotides are TGTGCCAGCAGGGTCTGGCGGGAGAGGGTCACCGGGGAGCTGTTTTTT.

This clonotype was observed many times. V is TRBV6-2 or TRBV6-3 and J is TRBJ2-4, with 11 bases fitting TRBD2. The ends lost 5 bases at V and 6 bases at J; junction bases unmatched: 12. This CDR3 has 17 amino acids. Germline CDR1 reads MNHEY; CDR2 reads SVGEGT. The CDR3 region is CASSTGTSGRPGNIQYF. DNA for the CDR3: TGTGCCAGCAGTACAGGGACTAGCGGCCGTCCGGGAAACATTCAGTACTTC.

V gene TRBV6-5 combines with J gene TRBJ2-2, with 8 nucleotides matching TRBD1. The CDR3 is made up of 13 amino acids. CDR1 MNHEY and CDR2 SVGAGI come from the germline V gene. Unmatched junction bases numbered 3, after V lost 11 bases and J lost 1 base. The CDR3 reads CAGGQVNTGELFF. CDR3 DNA: TGTGCCGGGGGACAGGTGAACACCGGGGAGCTGTTTTTT.

This clonotype was counted at least ten times. The genes are TRBV5-1 and TRBJ2-7, with D possibly being TRBD1 or TRBD2 (6 bases each). V shed 2 bases and J shed 3 bases, with 18 bases lying between them. Germline V gene lookup returns CDR1 SGHRS and CDR2 YFSETQ. CDR3 length: 16 amino acids. CDR3 sequence (DNA): TGCGCCAGCAGCTTAGTACCAGTAGGGGGGAGCTACGAGCAGTACTTC. Its translation is CASSLVPVGGSYEQYF.

This clonotype was found many times. This chain connects TRBV28 to TRBJ2-5, with D uncertain. This CDR3 is built from 14 residues. Trimming removed 5 bases at V and 2 bases at J, with 12 bases between. In germline, CDR1 is MDHEN, CDR2 SYDVKM. CDR3 residues: CASSNYQGQETQYF. Here the CDR3 DNA reads TGTGCCAGCAGTAATTATCAAGGGCAAGAGACCCAGTACTTC.